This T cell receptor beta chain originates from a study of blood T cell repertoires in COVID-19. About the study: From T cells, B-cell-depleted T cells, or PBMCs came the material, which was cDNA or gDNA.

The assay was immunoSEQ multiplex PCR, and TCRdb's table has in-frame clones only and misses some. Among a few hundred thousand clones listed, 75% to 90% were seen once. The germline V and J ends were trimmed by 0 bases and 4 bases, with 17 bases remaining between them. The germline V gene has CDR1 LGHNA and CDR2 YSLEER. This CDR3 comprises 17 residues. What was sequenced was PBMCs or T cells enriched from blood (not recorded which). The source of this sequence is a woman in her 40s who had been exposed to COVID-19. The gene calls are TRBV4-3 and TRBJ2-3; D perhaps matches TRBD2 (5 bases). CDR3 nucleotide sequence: TGCGCCAGCAGCCAAGAGCGGGCCGACGCCACGGCAGATACGCAGTATTTT. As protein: CASSQERADATADTQYF.